Each of the 9 T cell receptor beta chains below was sequenced from the same sample in a study of shared clonotypes between healthy human individuals. Repertoires were generated with immunoSEQ multiplex PCR, while TCRdb's copy carries only in-frame clones and drops some. The top ten hold less than 2% of the sample, which has 780,000 or so clones, 55% to 80% seen once. Sequencing was carried out using memory CD4+ T cells sorted from blood. Documented subset: CD45RA-negative fraction. The receptors come from a woman in her thirties in good health.

Written as DNA, the CDR3 is TGTGCCAGCAGCCCACGAATCGGGACAGGGAACTACGAGCAGTACTTC. Its protein product is CASSPRIGTGNYEQYF. The J gene is TRBJ2-7, the V gene TRBV14; 9 positions agree with TRBD1. J was trimmed by 3 bases and V by 4 bases; bases with no gene match: 10. The CDR3 extends over 16 amino acids. Germline lookup yields CDR1 SGHDN and CDR2 FVKESK.

This clone was observed many times. This chain uses TRBV27 with TRBJ1-4; TRBD1 is a possible D gene (5 bases). Germline lookup yields CDR1 MNHEY and CDR2 SMNVEV (reference sequence). Trimming removed 8 bases from V and 5 bases from J, with 15 bases in between. The CDR3 loop spans 14 amino acids. The DNA of the CDR3 is TGTGCCAGCGGGTACAGGAAAAGGAATGAAAAACTGTTTTTT. Amino acids: CASGYRKRNEKLFF.

In its sample, this clone was seen once. This chain connects TRBV18 to TRBJ1-5; TRBD1 aligns across 7 bases. CDR3 size: 16 residues. Germline V gene data show CDR1 as KGHSH and CDR2 as LQKENI. Trimming took 5 bases from V and 4 from J; bases not matched to a gene: 11. CDR3 sequence (DNA): TGTGCCAGCTCATCCCTCCCCGGGACAGATAATCAGCCCCAGCATTTT. It translates to CASSSLPGTDNQPQHF.

Details on this clone: The same CDR3 is also encoded by other DNA sequences in this sample. The chain employs TRBV20-1 and TRBJ2-7, with D unresolved. The CDR3 contains 11 residues. V lost 0 bases to trimming and J lost 3 bases, with 3 bases between them. The germline gives CDR1 DFQATT, CDR2 SNEGSKA (reference sequence). The CDR3 region is CSAREVYEQYF. CDR3 sequence (DNA): TGCAGTGCTAGAGAGGTCTACGAGCAGTACTTC.

On this clone itself: Other DNA sequences in the same sample also yield this CDR3. V usage is TRBV18 and J usage is TRBJ2-5; D might be TRBD1 (5 bases). This CDR3 is 14 amino acids long. Germline-derived CDR1 and CDR2 are KGHSH and LQKENI. The V end was cut by 0 bases, the J end by 4 bases, with 9 bases between. The CDR3 DNA reads TGTGCCAGCTCACCACCTGGGCAGGGAGAGACCCAGTACTTC. Its protein product is CASSPPGQGETQYF.

J is TRBJ2-3 and V is TRBV28; TRBD2 matches at 8 bases. CDR3 length equals 13 residues. J lost 2 bases, V lost 8 bases, and 3 bases had no gene match. Germline assignment: CDR1 MDHEN and CDR2 SYDVKM. CDR3 sequence reads: CASLSGVTDTQYF. CDR3 coding DNA: TGTGCCAGCCTTAGCGGGGTCACAGATACGCAGTATTTT.

With regard to this clone: The sample has other DNA sequences that encode this CDR3 too. The J gene is TRBJ2-1, the V gene TRBV11-2, with TRBD2 matching 13 bases. V gave up 5 bases and J gave up 8 bases; unmatched junction bases: 6. Germline lookup yields CDR1 SGHAT and CDR2 FQNNGV. The CDR3 covers 15 residues. CDR3 DNA: TGTGCCAGCAGCACCCGACTAGCGGGAGGATATGAGCAGTTCTTC. Translating gives CASSTRLAGGYEQFF.

This chain connects TRBV4-1 to TRBJ1-4, with D maybe TRBD1 (6 bases). The length of the CDR3 is 17 residues. Germline V CDR1 and CDR2: MGHRA, YSYEKL. V shed 4 bases and J shed 6 bases, with 21 bases lying between them. CDR3 loop: CASSRSGTPAGYEKLFF. The CDR3 DNA sequence: TGCGCCAGCAGCCGCTCGGGGACACCCGCGGGTTATGAAAAACTGTTTTTT.

This chain links TRBV27 with TRBJ2-5; the match to TRBD2 covers 12 bases. The J call could be wrong; TRBJ2-7 is a better fit for the DNA end. Germline CDR1 reads MNHEY; CDR2 reads SMNVEV (reference sequence). The CDR3 consists of 18 residues. The CDR3 spells CASSHGTSGLLGLYEQYF. The CDR3 nucleotides are TGTGCCAGCAGTCATGGGACTAGCGGGTTGCTCGGGCTTTACGAGCAGTACTTC.